The present T cell receptor (beta chain) was sequenced within a study of memory CD4+ T cells and cytomegalovirus serostatus. As for the study in general: Donors were healthy Belgian adults, several CMV seropositive and about two dozen seronegative.

This table comes from immunoSEQ multiplex PCR, and its TCRdb copy is limited to in-frame clones, with some not included. The table records about 64,000 clones, 70% to 80% of them present only once. V was shortened by 6 bases and J by 2 bases, with 15 bases between the two germline ends. The CDR3 is 15 amino acids. The germline V gene encodes CDR1 MDHEN and CDR2 SYDVKM. The sort gate was single viable CD3+CD4+CD8-CD45RO+ cells for memory CD4+ T cells. Sequenced material: memory CD4+ T cells from blood. The receptor's source is an adult in good health and CMV-seronegative. V usage is TRBV28 and J usage is TRBJ2-3, with D possibly being TRBD1 (6 bases). The CDR3 region has the DNA TGTGCCAGCAGCTCCATCACAGGGTCCACAGATACGCAGTATTTT. It specifies CASSSITGSTDTQYF.